The next 9 T cell receptor beta chains were all read from a single sample in a study of T cell responses to AZD1222 COVID-19 vaccine. Some clones are missing from TCRdb's copy, which holds only in-frame ones; the method was immunoSEQ multiplex PCR. In the table there are around 140,000 clones, over 75% of which are singletons. This specimen was peripheral blood, taken on day 0 of AZD1222 vaccination. These receptors were taken from an adult in good health.

CDR3 loop: CASSLGQWLRGSGNTIYF. The CDR3 DNA is TGTGCCAGCAGTTTAGGGCAGTGGCTAAGGGGCTCTGGAAACACCATATATTTT. The chain uses TRBV28 and TRBJ1-3, with TRBD1 as a possible D gene (5 bases). V was shortened by 2 bases and J by 0 bases, with 17 bases between the two germline ends. Germline CDR1 is MDHEN and CDR2 is SYDVKM. The length of the CDR3 is 18 residues.

The rearrangement joins TRBV6-6 to TRBJ1-5; tentative D call: TRBD1 (5 bases). In germline, CDR1 is MNHNY, CDR2 SVGAGI (reference sequence). This CDR3 spans 16 amino acids. V was trimmed by 4 bases and J by 1 base, leaving 14 bases between them. This chain's CDR3 is CASSSLRRDSNQPQHF. The CDR3 DNA sequence: TGTGCCAGCAGTTCTCTACGCCGGGACAGCAATCAGCCCCAGCATTTT.

The chain is built from TRBV10-3 and TRBJ1-6; D perhaps matches TRBD1 (5 bases). The CDR3 totals 15 residues. CDR1 is ENHRY, CDR2 SYGVKD, per germline. V lost 6 bases and J 10 bases, leaving 19 bases between the germline ends. For the CDR3, the DNA is TGTGCCATCAGGGGGGATATGGGTGTAGGCTCACCCCTCCACTTT. Protein sequence: CAIRGDMGVGSPLHF.

The chain carries TRBV5-1 and TRBJ1-6; the D is unclear. V was clipped by 4 bases and J by 6 bases, with 14 bases between them. CDR1 is SGHRS, CDR2 YFSETQ, per germline. The CDR3 has 15 amino acids. The CDR3 sequence is CASSPAAGGNSPLHF. The CDR3 DNA reads TGCGCCAGCAGCCCAGCGGCAGGTGGTAATTCACCCCTCCACTTT.

The gene calls are TRBV11-3 and TRBJ1-1; D gene ambiguous. Germline assignment: CDR1 SGHNT and CDR2 YENEEA. There are 15 residues in the CDR3. Trimming removed 2 bases from V and 3 bases from J, with 13 bases in between. CDR3 sequence (DNA): TGTGCCAGCAGCTTAACGGGGTTTAGTGACACTGAAGCTTTCTTT. Encoded protein: CASSLTGFSDTEAFF.

This chain connects TRBV6-5 to TRBJ1-6; D is perhaps TRBD1 (6 bases). Germline V gene sequence: CDR1 MNHEY, CDR2 SVGAGI. The CDR3 contains 15 residues. V lost 6 bases to trimming and J lost 13 bases, with 22 bases between them. The CDR3 here is CASSRPGTIPWPLHF. CDR3 DNA: TGTGCCAGCAGCCGCCCCGGGACAATTCCGTGGCCCCTCCACTTT.

The chain employs TRBV6-5 and TRBJ2-2, with a weak D call TRBD1 (6 bases). CDR1 is MNHEY, CDR2 SVGAGI, per germline. Trimming took 8 bases from V and 4 from J, leaving 14 bases between them. The CDR3 is made up of 14 amino acids. The CDR3 coding sequence is TGTGCCAGCGAACAGGGTGGTATCACCGGGGAGCTGTTTTTT. Translating it yields CASEQGGITGELFF.

V usage is TRBV7-6 and J usage is TRBJ2-3; D is undetermined. CDR3 length: 14 residues. V lost 3 bases, J lost 1 base, and 8 bases lay in between. Germline lookup yields CDR1 SGHVS and CDR2 FNYEAQ. The chain's CDR3 is CASSFGQGTDTQYF. CDR3 DNA sequence: TGTGCCAGCAGCTTTGGCCAAGGCACAGATACGCAGTATTTT.

The gene calls are TRBV20-1 and TRBJ1-2; 7 bases line up with TRBD1. Germline assignment: CDR1 DFQATT and CDR2 SNEGSKA (reference sequence). J gave up 13 bases and V 6 bases, and 8 bases lay outside the gene matches. The CDR3 is made up of 10 amino acids. The CDR3 DNA sequence: TGCAGTGCGAGCAGGGGGTCTTCCACCTTC. As protein: CSASRGSSTF.